This TCR beta chain originates from a study of blood T cell repertoires in COVID-19. Study at large: The samples span acute and convalescent COVID-19 from the United States, Italy and Spain. PBMCs, B-cell-depleted T cells, or T cells provided the cDNA or gDNA that made up the material.

This CDR3 comprises 14 residues. Germline CDR1 MNHNY, CDR2 SVGAGI (reference sequence). J lost 4 bases, V lost 2 bases, and 2 bases had no gene match. A few counts support this clone. Original processing notes: Reference gene primer amplification in the assay estimated nucleated cell counts. Sequencing used immunoSEQ multiplex PCR; TCRdb keeps in-frame clones, though not all of them. V, J and clone size are taken as reported in that table, and D and trimming were inferred from the DNA itself. The sample shows around 97,000 clones, approximately 84% of them seen only once. The clonotype was recovered from a human donor in a cohort sampled during active COVID-19. Sequenced sample: peripheral blood. This chain joins TRBV6-6 and TRBJ1-2, with 9 bases matching TRBD1. The CDR3 sequence is CASSYGTGIYGYTF. As DNA, the CDR3 is TGTGCCAGCAGTTACGGGACAGGGATCTATGGCTACACCTTC.